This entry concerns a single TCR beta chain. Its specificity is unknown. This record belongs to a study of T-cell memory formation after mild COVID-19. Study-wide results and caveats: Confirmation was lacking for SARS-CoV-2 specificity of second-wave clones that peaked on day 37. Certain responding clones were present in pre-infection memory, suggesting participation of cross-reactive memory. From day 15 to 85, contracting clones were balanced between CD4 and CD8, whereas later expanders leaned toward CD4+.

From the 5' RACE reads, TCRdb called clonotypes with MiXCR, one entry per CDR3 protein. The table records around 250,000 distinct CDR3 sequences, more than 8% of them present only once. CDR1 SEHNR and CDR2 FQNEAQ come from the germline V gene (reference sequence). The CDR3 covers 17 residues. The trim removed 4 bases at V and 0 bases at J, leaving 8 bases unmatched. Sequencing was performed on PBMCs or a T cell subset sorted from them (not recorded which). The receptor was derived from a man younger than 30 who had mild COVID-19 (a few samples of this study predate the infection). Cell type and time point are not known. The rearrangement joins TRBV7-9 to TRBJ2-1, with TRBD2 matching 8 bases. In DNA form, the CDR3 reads TGTGCCAGCAGCTCCACGGGGGGGGGAAGCTCCTACAATGAGCAGTTCTTC. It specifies CASSSTGGGSSYNEQFF.